This T cell receptor beta chain was sequenced for a study of blood T cell repertoires in COVID-19 (dated by TCRdb to 2018 to 2021). Describing the broader study: Samples from collaborators originated in the United States, Italy and Spain and spanned both the acute and convalescent phases of COVID-19. The repertoires were released in a freely available public database meant as a resource for research on the immune response to SARS-CoV-2. The prospective study material was composed of cDNA or gDNA derived from T cells, B-cell-depleted T cells, or PBMCs. Samples were obtained from the ongoing ImmuneRACE study (first 160 participants) and from 1,254 subjects provided by 6 global collaborators. A de-identified subject ID, COVID-19 status, age in years and sex were almost always included in the sample metadata. Deeply sampled blood TCRbeta repertoires from subjects exposed to, actively infected with, or recovered from COVID-19 were included in the dataset. HLA class I and class II types, where available, came from metadata supplied by the sample provider rather than from assay-based typing. Results and caveats for the whole study, not just this receptor: The amount of clinical and demographic metadata varied by source and participant and was provided uncurated.

The germline V gene gives CDR1 as ENHRY and CDR2 as SYGVKD. Trimming at the junction amounts to 6 bases on V and 3 bases on J, and the germline ends lie 6 bases apart. From the cysteine up to the phenylalanine, the CDR3 has a length of 12 residues. Only CDR3 DNA is held: 36 bases, read in frame from base 1. Collaborating institutions collected whole blood in K2EDTA tubes following their own protocols. For TCRbeta analysis, collaborators shipped samples as frozen whole blood, isolated PBMCs, or DNA extracted from either of those sample types. The immunoSEQ Assay, a bias-controlled multiplex PCR, was used to amplify TCRbeta CDR3 regions from genomic DNA. Regarding the original processing steps: Nucleated cell counts per sample were estimated from amplification of reference gene primers within the assay. To quantify the absolute abundance of each unique TCRbeta CDR3 rearrangement, sequence reads were collapsed and filtered. For each sample, productive Simpson clonality was calculated as the square root of Simpson's diversity index across productive rearrangements. TCRdb took this table from immuneACCESS and kept in-frame rearrangements with V and J called. Such tables lack part of the clones; where checked against another copy, unresolved V genes explain under half of the gap, and the rest is unexplained. V and J calls plus clone size are reproduced from that table; the DNA served to infer D and trimming. The table for this sample lists 120,000 to 150,000 clones; roughly 86% of them were counted only once. Roughly 15% of the sample is held by the ten biggest clonotypes.

About this clone: Its antigen remains unidentified. No qualities accompany the bases; no much larger clone lies one base away.

This TCR derives from a human donor with acute or convalescent COVID-19. The donor label of this sample is uncertain. The rearrangement joined TRBV10-3 to TRBJ1-3, with a tentative D gene TRBD1 over 5 matching bases. The sequenced sample consisted of peripheral blood. At the DNA level, the sequence is TGTGCCATCAGAGACAGTGGAAACACCATATATTTT. Translated, this is CAIRDSGNTIYF.